Shown below are 3 T cell receptor beta chains from a single sample sequenced in a study of blood T cells in healthy people across ages. A second 7 to 11 cycle PCR used barcoded and J-beta primers. TCRdb fed the 5' RACE reads into MiXCR, producing one record per CDR3 protein. The sample gives roughly 860,000 distinct CDR3 sequences, roughly 60% of which show up once; about a quarter is in the top ten. Sequencing was performed on blood. The receptors come from a man aged 25-40 years in good health.

This clonotype turned up a few times. This chain uses TRBV4-3 with TRBJ2-7, with a tentative D call TRBD2 (5 bases). The CDR3 sequence is 15 residues long. Germline V gene lookup returns CDR1 LGHNA and CDR2 YSLEER. V was shortened by 0 bases and J by 7 bases, with 16 bases between the two germline ends. CDR3 loop: CASSQDRARLKEQYF. The CDR3 DNA is TGCGCCAGCAGCCAAGATCGAGCGAGACTAAAGGAGCAGTACTTC.

The chain uses TRBV27 and TRBJ2-3, with TRBD1 matching 8 bases. The CDR3 is 16 amino acids. The J segment lost 1 base and the V segment lost 3 bases, leaving 6 bases of the junction unmatched. Germline V CDR1 and CDR2: MNHEY, SMNVEV (reference sequence). Here the CDR3 reads CASSLAPTGGTDTQYF. The DNA of the CDR3 is TGTGCCAGCAGTTTGGCCCCGACAGGGGGCACAGATACGCAGTATTTT.

This clonotype was seen only a few times. The chain links TRBV7-9 to TRBJ2-3; TRBD1 aligns across 9 bases. Per the germline V gene, CDR1 is SEHNR and CDR2 is FQNEAQ (reference sequence). J was trimmed by 4 bases and V by 2 bases; bases with no gene match: 4. The CDR3 sequence is 15 residues long. CDR3 region: CASSLWDRVPDTQYF. CDR3 bases: TGTGCCAGCAGCTTATGGGACAGGGTCCCAGATACGCAGTATTTT.